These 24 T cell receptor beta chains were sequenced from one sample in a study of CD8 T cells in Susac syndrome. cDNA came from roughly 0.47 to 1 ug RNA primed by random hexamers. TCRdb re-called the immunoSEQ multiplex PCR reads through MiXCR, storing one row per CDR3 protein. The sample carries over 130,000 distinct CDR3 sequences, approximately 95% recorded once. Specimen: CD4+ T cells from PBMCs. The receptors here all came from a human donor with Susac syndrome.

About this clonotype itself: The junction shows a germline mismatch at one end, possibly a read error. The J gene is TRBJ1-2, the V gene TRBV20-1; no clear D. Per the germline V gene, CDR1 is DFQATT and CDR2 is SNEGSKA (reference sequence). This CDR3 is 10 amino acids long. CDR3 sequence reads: CSPRNRPVPF. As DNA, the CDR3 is TGCAGTCCGAGGAACCGACCGGTTCCCTTC.

The CDR3 DNA follows: TGCAGTGCTTATGGACAGGGCGCTCGTGGAAGCAATCAGCCCCAGCATTTT. This sequence encodes CSAYGQGARGSNQPQHF. The rearrangement joins TRBV20-1 to TRBJ1-5; 8 bases line up with TRBD1. This CDR3 is 17 amino acids long. Losses at the gene ends were 5 bases for V and 1 base for J; bases not matched to a gene: 13. The V gene's germline CDR1 is DFQATT and CDR2 SNEGSKA (reference sequence).

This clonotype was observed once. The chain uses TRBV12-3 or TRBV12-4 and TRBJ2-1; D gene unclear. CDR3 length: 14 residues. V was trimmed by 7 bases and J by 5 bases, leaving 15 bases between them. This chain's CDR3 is CASIPGGINNEQFF. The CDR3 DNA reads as TGTGCCAGCATCCCCGGTGGAATCAACAATGAGCAGTTCTTC.

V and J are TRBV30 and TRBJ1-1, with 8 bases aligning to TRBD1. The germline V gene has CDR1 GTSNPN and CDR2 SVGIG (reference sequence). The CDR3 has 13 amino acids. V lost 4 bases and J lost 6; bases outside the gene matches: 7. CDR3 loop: CAWTTDRGAEAFF. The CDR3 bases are TGTGCCTGGACAACCGACAGGGGTGCTGAAGCTTTCTTT.

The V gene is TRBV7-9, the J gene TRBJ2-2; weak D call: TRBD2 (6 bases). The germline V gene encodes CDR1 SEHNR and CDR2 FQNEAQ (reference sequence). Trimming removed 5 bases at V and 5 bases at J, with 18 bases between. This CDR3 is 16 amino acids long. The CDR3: CASSAPGPGGTGELFF. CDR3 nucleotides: TGTGCCAGCAGCGCGCCGGGGCCCGGGGGAACCGGGGAGCTGTTTTTT.

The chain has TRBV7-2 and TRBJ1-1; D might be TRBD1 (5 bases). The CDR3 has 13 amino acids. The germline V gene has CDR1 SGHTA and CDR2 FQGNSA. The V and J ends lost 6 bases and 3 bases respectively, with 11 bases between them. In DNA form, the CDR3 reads TGTGCCAGCAGTTGGGCGGGGGACACTGAAGCTTTCTTT. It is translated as CASSWAGDTEAFF.

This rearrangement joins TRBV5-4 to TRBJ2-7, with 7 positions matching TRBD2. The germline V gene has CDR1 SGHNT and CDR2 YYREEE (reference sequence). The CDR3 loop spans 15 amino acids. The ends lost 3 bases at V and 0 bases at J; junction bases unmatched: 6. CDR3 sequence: CASSSEAGLSYEQYF. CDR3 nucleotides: TGTGCCAGCAGCTCGGAAGCGGGACTCTCCTACGAGCAGTACTTC.

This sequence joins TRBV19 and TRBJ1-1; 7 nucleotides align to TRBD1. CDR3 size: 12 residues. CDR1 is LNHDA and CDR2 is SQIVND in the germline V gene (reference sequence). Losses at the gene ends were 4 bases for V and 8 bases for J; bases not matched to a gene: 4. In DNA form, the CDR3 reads TGTGCCAGTAGTACAAGACAGGGCGAAGCTTTCTTT. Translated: CASSTRQGEAFF.

The CDR3 DNA sequence: TGTGCCAGCAGCCCTAGTCTGTCTGGGGCCAACGTCCTGACTTTC. The encoded protein is CASSPSLSGANVLTF. The chain uses TRBV28 and TRBJ2-6; D remains unclear. The CDR3 loop spans 15 amino acids. V lost 6 bases to trimming and J lost 1 base, with 10 bases between them. Germline V CDR1 and CDR2: MDHEN, SYDVKM.

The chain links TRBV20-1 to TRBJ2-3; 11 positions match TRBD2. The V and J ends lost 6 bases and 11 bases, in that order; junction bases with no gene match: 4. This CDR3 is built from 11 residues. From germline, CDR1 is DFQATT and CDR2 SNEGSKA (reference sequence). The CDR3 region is CSAGLAGGQYF. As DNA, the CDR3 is TGCAGTGCGGGCCTAGCGGGGGGGCAGTATTTT.

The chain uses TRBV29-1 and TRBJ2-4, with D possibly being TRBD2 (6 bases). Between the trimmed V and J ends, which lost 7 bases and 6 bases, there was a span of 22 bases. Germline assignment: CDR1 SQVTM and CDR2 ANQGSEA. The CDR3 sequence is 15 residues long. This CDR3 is CSAAAEPLRGNIQYF. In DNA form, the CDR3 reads TGCAGCGCCGCCGCCGAGCCCCTGCGGGGAAACATTCAGTACTTC.

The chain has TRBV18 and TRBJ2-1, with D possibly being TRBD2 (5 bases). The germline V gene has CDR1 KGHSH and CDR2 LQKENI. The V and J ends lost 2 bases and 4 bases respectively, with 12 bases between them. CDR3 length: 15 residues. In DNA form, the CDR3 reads TGTGCCAGCTCACCAGATCGGGAAGATTACAATGAGCAGTTCTTC. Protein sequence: CASSPDREDYNEQFF.

The chain's CDR3 is CSARPTDYRAGYTF. The CDR3 DNA reads TGCAGTGCTAGACCAACCGATTACAGGGCTGGCTACACCTTC. V gene TRBV20-1 combines with J gene TRBJ1-2; tentatively, D is TRBD1 (6 bases). The CDR3 runs 14 residues. Trimming stripped 2 bases from V and 7 bases from J, with 17 bases between. Germline V lookup: CDR1 DFQATT, CDR2 SNEGSKA (reference sequence).

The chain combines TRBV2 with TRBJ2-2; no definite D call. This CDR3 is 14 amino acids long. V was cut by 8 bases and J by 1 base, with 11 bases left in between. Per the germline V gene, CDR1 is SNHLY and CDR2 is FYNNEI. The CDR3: CASRKVENTGELFF. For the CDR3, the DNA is TGTGCCAGCCGAAAAGTGGAGAACACCGGGGAGCTGTTTTTT. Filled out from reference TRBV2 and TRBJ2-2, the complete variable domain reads EPEVTQTPSHQVTQMGQEVILRCVPISNHLYFYWYRQILGQKVEFLVSFYNNEISEKSEIFDDQFSVERPDGSNFTLKIRSTKLEDSAMYFCASRKVENTGELFFGEGSRLTVL.

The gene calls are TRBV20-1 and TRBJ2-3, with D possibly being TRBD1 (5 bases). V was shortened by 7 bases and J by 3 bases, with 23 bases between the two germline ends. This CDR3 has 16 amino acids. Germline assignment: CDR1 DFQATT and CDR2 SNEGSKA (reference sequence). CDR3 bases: TGCAGTGTTAATGGGGCCAAGGTTGGGGCAACAGATACGCAGTATTTT. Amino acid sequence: CSVNGAKVGATDTQYF.

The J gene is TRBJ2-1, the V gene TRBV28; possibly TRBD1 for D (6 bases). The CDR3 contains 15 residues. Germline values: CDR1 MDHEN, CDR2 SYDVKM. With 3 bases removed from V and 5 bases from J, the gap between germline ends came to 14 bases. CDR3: CASSFPGHKNNEQFF. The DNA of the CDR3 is TGTGCCAGCAGTTTTCCGGGACATAAAAACAATGAGCAGTTCTTC.

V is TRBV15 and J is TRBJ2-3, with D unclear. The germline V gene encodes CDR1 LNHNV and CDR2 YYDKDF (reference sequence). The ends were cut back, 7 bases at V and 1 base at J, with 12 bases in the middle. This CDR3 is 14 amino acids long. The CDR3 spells CATTPRARTDTQYF. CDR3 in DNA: TGTGCCACCACCCCCCGGGCGCGCACAGATACGCAGTATTTT.

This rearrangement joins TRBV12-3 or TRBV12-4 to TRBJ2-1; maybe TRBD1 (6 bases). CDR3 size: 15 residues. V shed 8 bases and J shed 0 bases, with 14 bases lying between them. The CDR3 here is CASVWGHSSYNEQFF. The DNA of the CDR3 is TGTGCCAGCGTATGGGGGCATAGCTCCTACAATGAGCAGTTCTTC.

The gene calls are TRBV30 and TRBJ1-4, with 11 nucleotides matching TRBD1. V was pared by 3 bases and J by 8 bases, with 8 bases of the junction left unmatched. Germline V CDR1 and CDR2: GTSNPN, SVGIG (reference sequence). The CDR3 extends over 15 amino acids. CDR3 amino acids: CAWRRTGGRREKLFF. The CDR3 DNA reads TGTGCCTGGAGACGGACAGGGGGCCGAAGGGAAAAACTGTTTTTT.

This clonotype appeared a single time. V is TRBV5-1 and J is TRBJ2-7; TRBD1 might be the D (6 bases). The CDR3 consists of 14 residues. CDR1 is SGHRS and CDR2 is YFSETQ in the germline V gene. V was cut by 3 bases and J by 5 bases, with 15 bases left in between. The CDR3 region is CASSSPGTSNEQYF. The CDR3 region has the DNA TGCGCCAGCAGCTCACCCGGGACATCCAACGAGCAGTACTTC.

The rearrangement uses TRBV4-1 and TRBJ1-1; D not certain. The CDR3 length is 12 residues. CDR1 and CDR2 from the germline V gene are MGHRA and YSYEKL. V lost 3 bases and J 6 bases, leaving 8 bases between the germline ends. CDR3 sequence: CASSQGTPEAFF. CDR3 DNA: TGCGCCAGCAGCCAGGGCACTCCTGAAGCTTTCTTT.

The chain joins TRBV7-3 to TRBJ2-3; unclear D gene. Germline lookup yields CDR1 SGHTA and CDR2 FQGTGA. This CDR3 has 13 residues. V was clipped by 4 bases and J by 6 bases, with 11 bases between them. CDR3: CASSSARADTQYF. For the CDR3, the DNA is TGTGCCAGCAGCTCAGCCCGGGCGGATACGCAGTATTTT.

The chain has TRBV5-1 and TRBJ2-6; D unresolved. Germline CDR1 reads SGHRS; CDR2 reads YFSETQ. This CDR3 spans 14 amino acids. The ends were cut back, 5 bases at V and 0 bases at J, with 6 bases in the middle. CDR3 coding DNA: TGCGCCAGCAGACGCGCCTCTGGGGCCAACGTCCTGACTTTC. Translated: CASRRASGANVLTF. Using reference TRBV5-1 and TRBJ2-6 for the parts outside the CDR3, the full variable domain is KAGVTQTPRYLIKTRGQQVTLSCSPISGHRSVSWYQQTPGQGLQFLFEYFSETQRNKGNFPGRFSGRQFSNSRSEMNVSTLELGDSALYLCASRRASGANVLTFGAGSRLTVL.

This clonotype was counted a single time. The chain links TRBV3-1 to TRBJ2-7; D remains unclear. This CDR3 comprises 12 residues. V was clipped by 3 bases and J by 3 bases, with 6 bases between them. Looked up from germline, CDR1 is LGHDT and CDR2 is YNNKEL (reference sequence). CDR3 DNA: TGTGCCAGCAGCCACGTGGGCTACGAGCAGTACTTC. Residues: CASSHVGYEQYF.